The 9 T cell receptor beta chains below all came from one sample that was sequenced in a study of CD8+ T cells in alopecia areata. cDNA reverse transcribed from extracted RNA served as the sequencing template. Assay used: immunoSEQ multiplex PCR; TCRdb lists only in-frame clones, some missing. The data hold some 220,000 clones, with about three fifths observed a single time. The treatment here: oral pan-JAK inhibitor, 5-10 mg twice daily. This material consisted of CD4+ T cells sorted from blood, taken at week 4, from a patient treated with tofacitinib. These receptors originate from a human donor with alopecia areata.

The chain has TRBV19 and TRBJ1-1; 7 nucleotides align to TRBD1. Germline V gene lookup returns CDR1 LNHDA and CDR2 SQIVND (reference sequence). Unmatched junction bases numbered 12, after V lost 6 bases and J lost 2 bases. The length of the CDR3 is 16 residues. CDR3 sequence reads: CASRRTGQRGNTEAFF. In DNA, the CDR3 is TGTGCCAGTAGACGGACAGGCCAAAGGGGTAACACTGAAGCTTTCTTT. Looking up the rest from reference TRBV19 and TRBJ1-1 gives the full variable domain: DGGITQSPKYLFRKEGQNVTLSCEQNLNHDAMYWYRQDPGQGLRLIYYSQIVNDFQKGDIAEGYSVSREKKESFPLTVTSAQKNPTAFYLCASRRTGQRGNTEAFFGQGTRLTVV.

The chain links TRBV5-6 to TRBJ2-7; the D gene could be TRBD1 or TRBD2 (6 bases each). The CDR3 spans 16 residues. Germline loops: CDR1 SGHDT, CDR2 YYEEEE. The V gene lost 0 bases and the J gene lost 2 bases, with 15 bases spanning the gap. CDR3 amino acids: CASSLGGGTTPYEQYF. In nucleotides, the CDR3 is TGTGCCAGCAGCTTGGGCGGAGGGACAACCCCCTACGAGCAGTACTTC.

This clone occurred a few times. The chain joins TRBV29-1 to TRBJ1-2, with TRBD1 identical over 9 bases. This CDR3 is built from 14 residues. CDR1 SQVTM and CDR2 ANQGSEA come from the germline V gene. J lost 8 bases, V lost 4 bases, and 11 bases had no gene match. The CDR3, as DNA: TGCAGCGTTGCGACATCACAGGGGGCGCGGGGCTACACCTTC. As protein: CSVATSQGARGYTF. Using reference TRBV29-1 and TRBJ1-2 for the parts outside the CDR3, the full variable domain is SAVISQKPSRDICQRGTSLTIQCQVDSQVTMMFWYRQQPGQSLTLIATANQGSEATYESGFVIDKFPISRPNLTFSTLTVSNMSPEDSSIYLCSVATSQGARGYTFGSGTRLTVV.

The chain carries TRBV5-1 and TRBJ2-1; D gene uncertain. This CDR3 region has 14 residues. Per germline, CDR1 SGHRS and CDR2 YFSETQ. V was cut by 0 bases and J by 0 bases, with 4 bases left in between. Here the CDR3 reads CASSLDSSYNEQFF. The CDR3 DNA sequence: TGCGCCAGCAGCTTGGACAGCTCCTACAATGAGCAGTTCTTC.

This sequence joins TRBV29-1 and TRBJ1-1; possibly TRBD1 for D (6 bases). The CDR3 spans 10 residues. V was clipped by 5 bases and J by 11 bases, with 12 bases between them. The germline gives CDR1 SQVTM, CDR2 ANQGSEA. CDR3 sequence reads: CSVLTGQAFF. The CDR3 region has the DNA TGCAGCGTTCTGACAGGTCAGGCTTTCTTT. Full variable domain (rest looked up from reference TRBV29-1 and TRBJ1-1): SAVISQKPSRDICQRGTSLTIQCQVDSQVTMMFWYRQQPGQSLTLIATANQGSEATYESGFVIDKFPISRPNLTFSTLTVSNMSPEDSSIYLCSVLTGQAFFGQGTRLTVV.

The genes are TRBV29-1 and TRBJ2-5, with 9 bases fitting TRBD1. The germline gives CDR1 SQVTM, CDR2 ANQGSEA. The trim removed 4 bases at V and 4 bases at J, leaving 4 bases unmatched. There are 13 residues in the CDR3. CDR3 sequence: CSVAPTGGETQYF. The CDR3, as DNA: TGCAGCGTTGCCCCGACAGGGGGAGAGACCCAGTACTTC.

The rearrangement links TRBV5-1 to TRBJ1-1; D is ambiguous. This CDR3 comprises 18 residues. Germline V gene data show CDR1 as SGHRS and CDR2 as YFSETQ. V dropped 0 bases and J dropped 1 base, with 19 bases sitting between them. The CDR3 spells CASSLAVRAGLPNTEAFF. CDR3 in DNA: TGCGCCAGCAGCTTGGCCGTGCGGGCAGGCCTTCCGAACACTGAAGCTTTCTTT. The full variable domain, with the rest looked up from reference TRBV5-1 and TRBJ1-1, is KAGVTQTPRYLIKTRGQQVTLSCSPISGHRSVSWYQQTPGQGLQFLFEYFSETQRNKGNFPGRFSGRQFSNSRSEMNVSTLELGDSALYLCASSLAVRAGLPNTEAFFGQGTRLTVV.

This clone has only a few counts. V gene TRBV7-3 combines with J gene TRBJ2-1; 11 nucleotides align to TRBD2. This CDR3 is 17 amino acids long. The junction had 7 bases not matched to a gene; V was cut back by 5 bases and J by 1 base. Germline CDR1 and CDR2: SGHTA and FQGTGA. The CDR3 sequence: CASSPAGLAGSYNEQFF. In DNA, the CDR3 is TGTGCCAGCAGCCCAGCCGGACTAGCGGGTTCCTACAATGAGCAGTTCTTC. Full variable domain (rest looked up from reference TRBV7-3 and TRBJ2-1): GAGVSQTPSNKVTEKGKYVELRCDPISGHTALYWYRQSLGQGPEFLIYFQGTGAADDSGLPNDRFFAVRPEGSVSTLKIQRTERGDSAVYLCASSPAGLAGSYNEQFFGPGTRLTVL.

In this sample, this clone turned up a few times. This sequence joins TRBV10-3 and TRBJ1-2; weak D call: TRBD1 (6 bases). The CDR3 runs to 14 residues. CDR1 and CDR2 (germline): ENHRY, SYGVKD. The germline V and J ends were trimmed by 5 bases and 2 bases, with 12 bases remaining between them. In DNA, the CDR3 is TGTGCCATCAGTTCATCGACAGGCAACTATGGCTACACCTTC. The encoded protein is CAISSSTGNYGYTF.